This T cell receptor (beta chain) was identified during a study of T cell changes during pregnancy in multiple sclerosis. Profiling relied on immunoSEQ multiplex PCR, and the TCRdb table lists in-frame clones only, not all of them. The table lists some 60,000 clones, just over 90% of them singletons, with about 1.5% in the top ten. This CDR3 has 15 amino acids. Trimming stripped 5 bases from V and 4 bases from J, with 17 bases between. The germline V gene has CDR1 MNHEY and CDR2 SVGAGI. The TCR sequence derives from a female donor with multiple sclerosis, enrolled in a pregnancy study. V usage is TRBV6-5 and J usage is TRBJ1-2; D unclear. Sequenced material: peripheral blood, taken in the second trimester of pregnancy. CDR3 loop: CASSLGWGVPYGYTF. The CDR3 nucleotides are TGTGCCAGCAGTCTAGGGTGGGGAGTACCCTATGGCTACACCTTC.